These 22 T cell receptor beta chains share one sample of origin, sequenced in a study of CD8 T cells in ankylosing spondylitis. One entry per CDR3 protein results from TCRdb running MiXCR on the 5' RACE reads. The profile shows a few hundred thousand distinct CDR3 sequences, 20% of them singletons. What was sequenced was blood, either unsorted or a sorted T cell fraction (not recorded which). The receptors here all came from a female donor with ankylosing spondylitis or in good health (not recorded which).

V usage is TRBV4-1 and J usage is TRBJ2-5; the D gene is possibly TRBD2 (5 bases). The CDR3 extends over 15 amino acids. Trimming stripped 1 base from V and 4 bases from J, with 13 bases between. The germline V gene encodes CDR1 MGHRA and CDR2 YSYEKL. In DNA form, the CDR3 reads TGCGCCAGCAGCCAAGTTAGAGGGATGGGAGAGACCCAGTACTTC. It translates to CASSQVRGMGETQYF.

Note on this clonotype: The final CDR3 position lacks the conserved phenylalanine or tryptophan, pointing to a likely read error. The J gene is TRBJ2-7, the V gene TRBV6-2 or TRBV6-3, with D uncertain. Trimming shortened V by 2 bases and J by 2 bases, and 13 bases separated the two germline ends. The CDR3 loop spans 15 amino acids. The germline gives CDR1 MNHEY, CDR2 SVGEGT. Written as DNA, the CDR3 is TGTGCCAGCAGTTACAATGAGAGAGAAACCTACGAGCAGTACTTA. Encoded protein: CASSYNERETYEQYL.

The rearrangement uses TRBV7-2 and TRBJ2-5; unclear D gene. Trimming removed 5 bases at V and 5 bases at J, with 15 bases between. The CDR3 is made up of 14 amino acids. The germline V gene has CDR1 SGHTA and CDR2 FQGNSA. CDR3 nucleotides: TGTGCCAGCAGCCCGACAAGTATAGGGGAGACCCAGTACTTC. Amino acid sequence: CASSPTSIGETQYF.

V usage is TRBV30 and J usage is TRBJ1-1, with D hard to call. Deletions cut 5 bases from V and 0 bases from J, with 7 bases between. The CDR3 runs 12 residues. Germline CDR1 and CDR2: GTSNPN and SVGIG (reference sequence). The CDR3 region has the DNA TGTGCCTGGGGGAGAGTGAACACTGAAGCTTTCTTT. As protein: CAWGRVNTEAFF.

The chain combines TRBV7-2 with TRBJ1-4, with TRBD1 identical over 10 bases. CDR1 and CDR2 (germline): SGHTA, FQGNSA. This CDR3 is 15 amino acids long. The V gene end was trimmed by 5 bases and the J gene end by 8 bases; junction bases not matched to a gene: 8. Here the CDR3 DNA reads TGTGCCAGCAGCGAGGACAGGGGGAAGGAGGAAAAACTGTTTTTT. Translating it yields CASSEDRGKEEKLFF.

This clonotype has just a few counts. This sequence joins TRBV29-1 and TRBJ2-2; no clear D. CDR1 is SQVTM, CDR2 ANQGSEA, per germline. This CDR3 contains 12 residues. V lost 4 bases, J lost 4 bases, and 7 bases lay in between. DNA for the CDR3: TGCAGCGTTGGTTACGGCACCGGGGAGCTGTTTTTT. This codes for CSVGYGTGELFF.

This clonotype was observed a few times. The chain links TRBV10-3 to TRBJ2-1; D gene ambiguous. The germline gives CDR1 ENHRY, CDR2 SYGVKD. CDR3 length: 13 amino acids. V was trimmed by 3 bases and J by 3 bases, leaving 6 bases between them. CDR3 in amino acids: CAISDNSYNEQFF. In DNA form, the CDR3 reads TGTGCCATCAGTGATAACAGCTACAATGAGCAGTTCTTC.

The CDR3 coding sequence is TGTGCCAGCAGCTCCGGGACAGGAGTCTCTGGGGCCAACGTCCTGACTTTC. Its protein product is CASSSGTGVSGANVLTF. J is TRBJ2-6 and V is TRBV27, with 8 positions matching TRBD1. The CDR3 is made up of 17 amino acids. Germline trimming cut 6 bases from V and 0 bases from J; bases unmatched to any gene: 7. Germline V gene sequence: CDR1 MNHEY, CDR2 SMNVEV (reference sequence).

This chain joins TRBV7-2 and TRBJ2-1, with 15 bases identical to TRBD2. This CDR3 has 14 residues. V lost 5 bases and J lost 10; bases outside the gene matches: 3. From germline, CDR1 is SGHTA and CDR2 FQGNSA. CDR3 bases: TGTGCCAGCAGCACCGGGACTAGCGGGGGGGAGCAGTTCTTC. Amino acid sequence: CASSTGTSGGEQFF.

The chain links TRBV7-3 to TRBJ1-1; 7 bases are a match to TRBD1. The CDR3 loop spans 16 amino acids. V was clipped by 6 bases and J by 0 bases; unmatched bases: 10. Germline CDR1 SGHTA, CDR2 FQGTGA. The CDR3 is CASSSQGPRMNTEAFF. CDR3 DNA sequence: TGTGCCAGCAGTTCACAGGGGCCCAGGATGAACACTGAAGCTTTCTTT.

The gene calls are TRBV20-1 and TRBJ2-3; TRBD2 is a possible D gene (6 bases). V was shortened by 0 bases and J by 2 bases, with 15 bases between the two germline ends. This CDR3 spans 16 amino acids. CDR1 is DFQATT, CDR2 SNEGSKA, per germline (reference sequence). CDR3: CSARDPRTTHTDTQYF. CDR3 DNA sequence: TGCAGTGCTAGAGACCCGAGGACTACCCACACAGATACGCAGTATTTT.

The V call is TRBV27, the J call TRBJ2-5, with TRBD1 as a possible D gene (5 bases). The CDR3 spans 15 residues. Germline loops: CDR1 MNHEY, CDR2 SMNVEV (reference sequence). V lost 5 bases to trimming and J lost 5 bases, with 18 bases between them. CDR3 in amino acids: CASSLNRQRWETQYF. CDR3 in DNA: TGTGCCAGCAGTCTAAATAGACAGAGGTGGGAGACCCAGTACTTC.

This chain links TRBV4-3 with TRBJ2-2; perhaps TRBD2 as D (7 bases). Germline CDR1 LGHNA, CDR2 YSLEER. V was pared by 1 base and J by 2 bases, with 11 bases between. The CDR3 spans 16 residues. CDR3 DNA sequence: TGCGCCAGCAGCCAAGCTCGGGGGGCAAACACCGGGGAGCTGTTTTTT. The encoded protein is CASSQARGANTGELFF.

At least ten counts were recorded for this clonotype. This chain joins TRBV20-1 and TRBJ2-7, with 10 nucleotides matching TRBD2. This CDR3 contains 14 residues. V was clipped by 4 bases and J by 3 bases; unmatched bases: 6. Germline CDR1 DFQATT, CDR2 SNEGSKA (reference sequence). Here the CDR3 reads CSAILLAGDYEQYF. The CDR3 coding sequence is TGCAGTGCTATTCTCCTAGCGGGGGACTACGAGCAGTACTTC.

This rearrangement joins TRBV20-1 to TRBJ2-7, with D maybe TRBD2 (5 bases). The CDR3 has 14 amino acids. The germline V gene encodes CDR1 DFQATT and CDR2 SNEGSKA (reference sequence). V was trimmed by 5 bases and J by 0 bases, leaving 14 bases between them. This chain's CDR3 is CSAGLSGGSYEQYF. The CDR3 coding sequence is TGCAGTGCTGGCCTCAGCGGCGGCTCCTACGAGCAGTACTTC.

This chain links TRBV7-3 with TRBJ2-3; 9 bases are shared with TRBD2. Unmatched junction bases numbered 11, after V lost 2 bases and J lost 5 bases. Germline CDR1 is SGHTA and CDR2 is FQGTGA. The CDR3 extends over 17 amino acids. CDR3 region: CASSLRAGGPGKDTQYF. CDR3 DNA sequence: TGTGCCAGCAGCTTACGCGCGGGAGGGCCCGGGAAAGATACGCAGTATTTT.

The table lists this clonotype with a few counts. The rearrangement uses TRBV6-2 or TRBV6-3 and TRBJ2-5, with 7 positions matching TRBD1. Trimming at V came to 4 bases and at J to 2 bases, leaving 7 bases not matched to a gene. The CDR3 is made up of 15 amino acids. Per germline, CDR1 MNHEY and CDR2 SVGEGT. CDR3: CASSSGTVFQETQYF. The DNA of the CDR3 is TGTGCCAGCAGTTCCGGGACAGTATTTCAAGAGACCCAGTACTTC.

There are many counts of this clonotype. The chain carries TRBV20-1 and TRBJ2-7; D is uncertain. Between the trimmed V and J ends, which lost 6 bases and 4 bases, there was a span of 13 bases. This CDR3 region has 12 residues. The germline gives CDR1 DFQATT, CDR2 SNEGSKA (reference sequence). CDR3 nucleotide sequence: TGCAGTGCAAACCGGGCCATATACGAGCAGTACTTC. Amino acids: CSANRAIYEQYF.

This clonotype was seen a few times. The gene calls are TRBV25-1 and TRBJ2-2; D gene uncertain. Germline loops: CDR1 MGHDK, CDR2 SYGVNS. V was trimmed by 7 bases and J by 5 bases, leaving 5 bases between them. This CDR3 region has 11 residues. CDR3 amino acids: CASTQTGELFF. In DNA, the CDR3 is TGTGCCAGCACCCAAACCGGGGAGCTGTTTTTT.

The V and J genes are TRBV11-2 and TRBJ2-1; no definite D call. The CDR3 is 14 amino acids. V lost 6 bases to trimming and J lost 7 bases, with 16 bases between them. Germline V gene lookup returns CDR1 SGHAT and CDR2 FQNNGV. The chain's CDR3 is CASSSYRGGNEQFF. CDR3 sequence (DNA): TGTGCCAGCAGTTCCTATAGAGGCGGAAATGAGCAGTTCTTC.

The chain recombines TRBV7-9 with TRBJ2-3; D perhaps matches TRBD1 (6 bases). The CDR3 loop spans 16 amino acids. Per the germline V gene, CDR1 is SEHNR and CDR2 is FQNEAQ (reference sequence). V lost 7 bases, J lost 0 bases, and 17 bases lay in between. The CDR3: CASNPLGAGSTDTQYF. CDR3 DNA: TGTGCCAGCAACCCCCTGGGGGCAGGAAGCACAGATACGCAGTATTTT.

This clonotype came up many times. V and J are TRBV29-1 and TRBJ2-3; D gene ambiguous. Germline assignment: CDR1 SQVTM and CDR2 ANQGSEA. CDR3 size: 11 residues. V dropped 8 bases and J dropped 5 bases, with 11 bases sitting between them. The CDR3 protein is CSSLGEDTQYF. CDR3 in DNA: TGCAGCTCTTTAGGAGAAGATACGCAGTATTTT.